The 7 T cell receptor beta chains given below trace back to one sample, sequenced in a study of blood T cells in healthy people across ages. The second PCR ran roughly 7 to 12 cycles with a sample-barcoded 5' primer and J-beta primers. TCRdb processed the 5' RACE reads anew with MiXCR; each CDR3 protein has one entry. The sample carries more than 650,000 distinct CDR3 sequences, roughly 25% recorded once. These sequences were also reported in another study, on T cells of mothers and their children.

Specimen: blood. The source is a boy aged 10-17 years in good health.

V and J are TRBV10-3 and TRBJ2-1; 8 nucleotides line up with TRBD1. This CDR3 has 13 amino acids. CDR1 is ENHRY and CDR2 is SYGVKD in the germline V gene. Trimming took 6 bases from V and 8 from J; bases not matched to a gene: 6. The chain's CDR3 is CAIRTGTGYEQFF. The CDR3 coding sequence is TGTGCCATCAGGACCGGGACAGGCTATGAGCAGTTCTTC.

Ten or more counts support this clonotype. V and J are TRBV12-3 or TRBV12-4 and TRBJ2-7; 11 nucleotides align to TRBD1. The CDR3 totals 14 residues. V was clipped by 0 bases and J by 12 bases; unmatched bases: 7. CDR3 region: CASSLASGTGGLYF. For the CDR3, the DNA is TGTGCCAGCAGTTTAGCGTCAGGGACAGGGGGATTGTACTTC.

The CDR3 DNA follows: TGTGCCAGCAGCCAAGAATTAGCGCGGGGAGCAAGAACAGATACGCAGTATTTT. Amino acid sequence: CASSQELARGARTDTQYF. J is TRBJ2-3 and V is TRBV3-1, with D perhaps matching TRBD2 (6 bases). V was trimmed by 0 bases and J by 3 bases, leaving 19 bases between them. The CDR3 spans 18 residues. The germline gives CDR1 LGHDT, CDR2 YNNKEL (reference sequence).

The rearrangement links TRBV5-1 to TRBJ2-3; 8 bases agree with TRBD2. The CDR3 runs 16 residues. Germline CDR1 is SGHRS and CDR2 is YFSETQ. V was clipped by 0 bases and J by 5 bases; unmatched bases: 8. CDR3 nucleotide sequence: TGCGCCAGCAGCTTGGGTATTAGCGGGAATAAAGATACGCAGTATTTT. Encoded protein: CASSLGISGNKDTQYF.

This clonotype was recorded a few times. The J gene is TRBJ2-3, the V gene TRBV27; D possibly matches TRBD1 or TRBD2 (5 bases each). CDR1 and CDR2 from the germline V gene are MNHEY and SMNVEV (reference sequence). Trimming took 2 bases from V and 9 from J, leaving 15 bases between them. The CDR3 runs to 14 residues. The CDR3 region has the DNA TGTGCCAGCAGTTTAACGGCCCCAGGGAGCACGCAGTATTTT. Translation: CASSLTAPGSTQYF.

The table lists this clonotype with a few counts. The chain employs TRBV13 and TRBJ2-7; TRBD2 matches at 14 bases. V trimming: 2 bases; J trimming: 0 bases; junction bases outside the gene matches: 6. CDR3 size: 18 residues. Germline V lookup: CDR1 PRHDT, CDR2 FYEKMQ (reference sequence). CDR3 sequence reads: CASSLLGLAGGHSYEQYF. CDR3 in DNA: TGTGCCAGCAGCTTACTAGGACTAGCGGGGGGCCACTCCTACGAGCAGTACTTC.

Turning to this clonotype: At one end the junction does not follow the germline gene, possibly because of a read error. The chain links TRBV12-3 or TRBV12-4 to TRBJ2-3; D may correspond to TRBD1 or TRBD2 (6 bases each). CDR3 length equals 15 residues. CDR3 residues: CASSHRTGGTDAQYF. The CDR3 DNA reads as TGTGCCAGCAGTCACCGGACCGGGGGCACAGATGCGCAGTATTTT.